The next 10 T cell receptor beta chains were all read from a single sample in a study of neoadjuvant anti-PD-1 for oral cavity cancer. Libraries were prepared by immunoSEQ multiplex PCR; TCRdb keeps only in-frame clonotypes and omits some of them. The repertoire includes around 14,000 clones, around two thirds of them detected once, and less than 2.5% sits in the top ten. This material consisted of PBMCs, taken before nivolumab (anti-PD-1) treatment. The source of these receptors is a person aged 35 to 85 with oral cavity squamous cell carcinoma.

In its sample, this clone was seen a few times. The chain carries TRBV5-1 and TRBJ2-1; maybe TRBD2 (6 bases). Germline V lookup: CDR1 SGHRS, CDR2 YFSETQ. The CDR3 contains 17 residues. The V end was cut by 4 bases, the J end by 3 bases, with 20 bases between. CDR3 protein: CASSRGITQSRYNEQFF. CDR3 nucleotide sequence: TGCGCCAGCAGCCGGGGGATCACCCAATCTCGCTACAATGAGCAGTTCTTC.

The genes are TRBV12-5 and TRBJ1-1; D is ambiguous. V lost 2 bases and J lost 3, with 10 bases in between. Germline V CDR1 and CDR2: LGHNT, FRNRAP. This CDR3 has 14 residues. CDR3 region: CASGLPPRDTEAFF. The DNA for the CDR3 is TGTGCTAGTGGTTTGCCCCCGAGGGACACTGAAGCTTTCTTT.

V usage is TRBV6-6 and J usage is TRBJ1-2; D unresolved. The CDR3 has 15 residues. CDR1 MNHNY and CDR2 SVGAGI come from the germline V gene (reference sequence). The V and J ends lost 5 bases and 2 bases respectively, with 15 bases between them. This CDR3 reads CASSLDRTGNYGYTF. The DNA for the CDR3 is TGTGCCAGCAGTCTCGATCGGACGGGGAACTATGGCTACACCTTC.

The genes are TRBV5-8 and TRBJ2-7, with 7 bases that match TRBD1. The CDR3 contains 14 residues. Germline-derived CDR1 and CDR2 are SGHTS and YDEGEE. The V segment lost 0 bases and the J segment 2 bases; nucleotides outside the gene matches: 2. The CDR3 sequence is CASSLEGGPYEQYF. The CDR3 DNA reads as TGTGCCAGCAGCTTGGAAGGGGGCCCCTACGAGCAGTACTTC.

This clone was detected a few times. This sequence joins TRBV20-1 and TRBJ1-1; TRBD1 might be the D (5 bases). Trimming pared 7 bases from V and 6 bases from J, leaving 12 bases between. Germline V gene sequence: CDR1 DFQATT, CDR2 SNEGSKA (reference sequence). The CDR3 is 11 residues long. In DNA form, the CDR3 reads TGCAGTGTCCCTCGGGACTCTGAAGCTTTCTTT. Residues: CSVPRDSEAFF.

This clone was seen a handful of times. The V gene is TRBV5-1, the J gene TRBJ1-5, with D possibly being TRBD1 (5 bases). The CDR3 loop spans 15 amino acids. Looked up from germline, CDR1 is SGHRS and CDR2 is YFSETQ. Deletions cut 2 bases from V and 3 bases from J, with 12 bases between. CDR3 bases: TGCGCCAGCAGCTTCGGCAGGGTAGACAATCAGCCCCAGCATTTT. This codes for CASSFGRVDNQPQHF. Using reference TRBV5-1 and TRBJ1-5 for the parts outside the CDR3, the full variable domain is KAGVTQTPRYLIKTRGQQVTLSCSPISGHRSVSWYQQTPGQGLQFLFEYFSETQRNKGNFPGRFSGRQFSNSRSEMNVSTLELGDSALYLCASSFGRVDNQPQHFGDGTRLSIL.

This chain uses TRBV6-4 with TRBJ2-1; TRBD2 matches at 10 bases. CDR1 is MRHNA, CDR2 SNTAGT, per germline. J was trimmed by 8 bases and V by 5 bases; bases with no gene match: 9. The CDR3 is 15 amino acids. The CDR3 loop is CASSPQREGFHEQFF. CDR3 DNA sequence: TGTGCCAGCAGTCCCCAGCGGGAGGGTTTCCATGAGCAGTTCTTC.

This clone was observed a handful of times. V usage is TRBV10-3 and J usage is TRBJ1-2, with TRBD1 identical over 7 bases. The V gene's germline CDR1 is ENHRY and CDR2 SYGVKD. Trimming at V came to 6 bases and at J to 5 bases, leaving 9 bases not matched to a gene. This CDR3 has 14 amino acids. CDR3 amino acids: CAIRFDRVGYGYTF. CDR3 coding DNA: TGTGCCATCAGATTCGACAGGGTCGGATATGGCTACACCTTC.

This clone occurred a few times. V is TRBV7-9 and J is TRBJ1-1; 7 nucleotides agree with TRBD1. The CDR3 has 17 residues. Germline lookup yields CDR1 SEHNR and CDR2 FQNEAQ (reference sequence). V shed 1 base, J shed 3 bases, and the junction held 11 bases outside the gene matches. The CDR3 DNA sequence: TGTGCCAGCAGCTTAGTGTACAGGGGAGTAGCGGACACTGAAGCTTTCTTT. This translates into CASSLVYRGVADTEAFF.

V gene TRBV7-9 combines with J gene TRBJ1-2; TRBD1 is a possible D gene (5 bases). The CDR3 spans 14 residues. In germline, CDR1 is SEHNR, CDR2 FQNEAQ (reference sequence). V lost 5 bases to trimming and J lost 3 bases, with 13 bases between them. The CDR3 sequence is CASSAGTAHYGYTF. In DNA form, the CDR3 reads TGTGCCAGCAGCGCAGGGACGGCACACTATGGCTACACCTTC.